This paragraph reports one TCR beta chain. As for time point: after trial treatment. Regarding treatment: LDRT plus nivolumab, ipilimumab, low-dose cyclophosphamide and aspirin (RACIN trial). Advanced solid tumors lacking tumor-infiltrating lymphocytes characterized eligible patients. These data originate in a study of low-dose radiotherapy and immunotherapy resistance in tumors. For the study at large: Across 26 weeks, 13 Gy in total went to Cohort 2, delivered as 1 Gy per fraction every two weeks. Aspirin was taken orally by patients at 300 mg daily for four cycles from cycle 1 day 1.

cDNA synthesis used a TRAV/TRBV-specific primer set for both chains. With a constant-region primer and a V-primer adapter, TCRs were subjected to approximately 20 PCR cycles of amplification. Amplification (by in vitro transcription) was performed on isolated mRNA. Via MiXCR, TCRdb re-called the reads, giving one row per CDR3 protein. The sample includes 31,000 or so distinct CDR3 sequences, around 47% of them seen just once. Germline CDR1 and CDR2: SGHRS and YFSETQ. The CDR3 extends over 17 amino acids. V shed 4 bases, J shed 4 bases, and the junction held 14 bases outside the gene matches. The material sequenced was PBMCs, taken after low-dose radiotherapy plus immunotherapy. The chain combines TRBV5-1 with TRBJ2-7, with 10 bases fitting TRBD2. The origin of this receptor is a male donor with gallbladder cancer. The CDR3 sequence: CASSPGSGGLADYEQYF. In DNA form, the CDR3 reads TGCGCCAGCAGCCCGGGGTCCGGAGGACTAGCGGATTACGAGCAGTACTTC. Looking up the rest from reference TRBV5-1 and TRBJ2-7 gives the full variable domain: KAGVTQTPRYLIKTRGQQVTLSCSPISGHRSVSWYQQTPGQGLQFLFEYFSETQRNKGNFPGRFSGRQFSNSRSEMNVSTLELGDSALYLCASSPGSGGLADYEQYFGPGTRLTVT.